The clone carrying this TCR beta chain showed up many times. 5'RACE template switching added a universal primer site and UMIs to TCR cDNA. One entry per CDR3 protein, called by TCRdb with MiXCR from the 5' RACE reads. The sample gives some 54,000 distinct CDR3 sequences, about 6.6% of which show up once; approximately 24% is in the top ten. The sample originates from a study of T cells after yellow fever vaccination. Study-wide findings and caveats: Only a minor proportion of clonotypes was detected across both CD4 and CD8 compartments. Reappearance after the booster was seen for most primary-vaccination clones, at 95% to 97% CD4 and about 90% CD8.

Per germline, CDR1 SGHDT and CDR2 YYEEEE. The CDR3 consists of 16 residues. V lost 3 bases, J lost 5 bases, and 8 bases stayed unmatched. The rearrangement links TRBV5-6 to TRBJ2-3, with 11 bases aligning to TRBD2. The source is a man between 18 and 29 years old who received the YFV17D yellow fever vaccine. Sequences were derived from CD8+ T cells not binding an NS4B(214-222) dextramer, sorted from PBMCs, sampled more than 35 days after the first yellow fever vaccination. CDR3 sequence (DNA): TGTGCCAGCAGCTCGTTACTAGCGGGGGAACGAGATACGCAGTATTTT. This translates into CASSSLLAGERDTQYF.